Listed below are T cell receptor beta chains from one sample, sequenced in a study of blood T cell repertoires in COVID-19. The data were produced by immunoSEQ multiplex PCR, yet TCRdb's version contains in-frame clones alone and is incomplete. The sample lists 350,000 or so clones, about 90% seen once, with around 0.92% in the top ten. The specimen sequenced was PBMCs or T cells enriched from blood (not recorded which). The receptor set was obtained from a woman in her twenties or thirties who had been exposed to COVID-19. Both conserved end residues are part of each CDR3. The order of the fields is V gene, J gene, clone size, D gene, CDR3 protein, CDR3 DNA. The D gene is left open where the match is weak. Size is omitted from some rows. Given values are once, few, many or a class for expanded clones.

v_gene: TRBV7-3; j_gene: TRBJ2-1; abundance: .; d_gene: .; CDR3aa: CASSISSHEQFF; CDR3nt: TGTGCCAGCAGCATTAGCTCCCATGAGCAGTTCTTC
v_gene: TRBV5-1; j_gene: TRBJ1-5; abundance: .; d_gene: TRBD1; CDR3aa: CASSPNGQENQPQHF; CDR3nt: TGCGCCAGCAGCCCGAACGGACAGGAGAATCAGCCCCAGCATTTT
v_gene: TRBV5-1; j_gene: TRBJ1-2; abundance: .; d_gene: .; CDR3aa: CASSLERQTVYGYTF; CDR3nt: TGCGCCAGCAGCTTGGAGAGACAGACGGTCTATGGCTACACCTTC
v_gene: TRBV27; j_gene: TRBJ1-2; abundance: few; d_gene: TRBD1; CDR3aa: CASSLGGDRGGTYGYTF; CDR3nt: TGTGCCAGCAGCCTAGGGGGCGACCGGGGTGGTACATATGGCTACACCTTC
v_gene: TRBV7-3; j_gene: TRBJ1-1; abundance: .; d_gene: .; CDR3aa: CASSPGRGNTEAFF; CDR3nt: TGTGCCAGCAGCCCCGGCAGGGGGAACACTGAAGCTTTCTTT
v_gene: TRBV10-2; j_gene: TRBJ2-7; abundance: .; d_gene: TRBD2; CDR3aa: CASPNGEGRPYEQYF; CDR3nt: TGCGCCAGCCCCAACGGGGAGGGCCGACCCTACGAGCAGTACTTC
v_gene: TRBV6-5; j_gene: TRBJ2-7; abundance: once; d_gene: .; CDR3aa: CASSFVRDTDYEQYF; CDR3nt: TGTGCCAGCAGTTTCGTCCGGGACACCGATTACGAGCAGTACTTC
v_gene: TRBV11-2; j_gene: TRBJ1-1; abundance: once; d_gene: .; CDR3aa: CASTLNSEARNTEAFF; CDR3nt: TGTGCCAGCACCCTTAATAGTGAGGCTAGGAACACTGAAGCTTTCTTT
v_gene: TRBV3-1/TRBV3-2; j_gene: TRBJ2-2; abundance: once; d_gene: TRBD1; CDR3aa: CASSPHGTGGSGELFF; CDR3nt: TGTGCCAGCAGCCCTCACGGGACAGGGGGCTCCGGGGAGCTGTTTTTT
v_gene: TRBV9; j_gene: TRBJ2-1; abundance: .; d_gene: .; CDR3aa: CASSVGGRGEEEQFF; CDR3nt: TGTGCCAGCAGCGTAGGGGGCAGAGGTGAAGAGGAGCAGTTCTTC
v_gene: TRBV5-6; j_gene: TRBJ2-5; abundance: .; d_gene: TRBD2; CDR3aa: CASSSPGGPVVETQYF; CDR3nt: TGTGCCAGCAGCTCCCCGGGAGGGCCGGTGGTGGAGACCCAGTACTTC
v_gene: TRBV6-1; j_gene: TRBJ2-2; abundance: .; d_gene: .; CDR3aa: CASSEVVGRGNTGELFF; CDR3nt: TGTGCCAGCAGTGAAGTGGTGGGGCGGGGGAACACCGGGGAGCTGTTTTTT
v_gene: TRBV25-1; j_gene: TRBJ1-1; abundance: few; d_gene: .; CDR3aa: CASSEYRQNTEAFF; CDR3nt: TGTGCCAGCAGTGAATACAGGCAGAACACTGAAGCTTTCTTT
v_gene: TRBV9; j_gene: TRBJ2-7; abundance: .; d_gene: TRBD2; CDR3aa: CASSASPGLAASYEQYF; CDR3nt: TGTGCCAGCAGCGCCTCGCCGGGACTAGCGGCCTCCTACGAGCAGTACTTC
v_gene: TRBV27; j_gene: TRBJ1-5; abundance: .; d_gene: TRBD1; CDR3aa: CASRPGQLYSNQPQHF; CDR3nt: TGTGCCAGCAGACCGGGACAGCTGTATAGCAATCAGCCCCAGCATTTT
v_gene: TRBV5-1; j_gene: TRBJ2-4; abundance: .; d_gene: .; CDR3aa: CASSPGHAAPSNIQYF; CDR3nt: TGCGCCAGCAGCCCGGGACACGCTGCCCCTAGCAACATTCAGTACTTC
v_gene: TRBV5-1; j_gene: TRBJ2-2; abundance: .; d_gene: TRBD2; CDR3aa: CASSLVPSGDTGELFF; CDR3nt: TGCGCCAGCAGCTTGGTTCCTAGCGGAGACACCGGGGAGCTGTTTTTT
v_gene: TRBV29-1; j_gene: TRBJ2-1; abundance: .; d_gene: TRBD2; CDR3aa: CSVPAGGRGEQFF; CDR3nt: TGCAGCGTTCCAGCGGGAGGCCGGGGTGAGCAGTTCTTC
v_gene: TRBV5-1; j_gene: TRBJ1-2; abundance: .; d_gene: .; CDR3aa: CASSLGSGADYGYTF; CDR3nt: TGCGCCAGCAGCTTGGGGTCAGGGGCAGACTATGGCTACACCTTC
v_gene: TRBV3-1/TRBV3-2; j_gene: TRBJ1-2; abundance: .; d_gene: .; CDR3aa: CASSQEVWENYGYTF; CDR3nt: TGTGCCAGCAGCCAAGAGGTCTGGGAGAACTATGGCTACACCTTC
v_gene: TRBV6-5; j_gene: TRBJ1-6; abundance: .; d_gene: TRBD1; CDR3aa: CASSYGTGVNSPLHF; CDR3nt: TGTGCCAGCAGTTACGGGACAGGGGTGAATTCACCCCTCCACTTT
v_gene: TRBV7-2; j_gene: TRBJ2-7; abundance: .; d_gene: .; CDR3aa: CASSLSTGGSYEQYF; CDR3nt: TGTGCCAGCAGCTTATCGACAGGTGGATCCTACGAGCAGTACTTC
v_gene: TRBV20-1; j_gene: TRBJ2-5; abundance: .; d_gene: TRBD2; CDR3aa: CSASQPSGSRETQYF; CDR3nt: TGCAGTGCTAGTCAGCCTAGCGGGAGCCGAGAGACCCAGTACTTC
v_gene: TRBV10-1; j_gene: TRBJ2-7; abundance: .; d_gene: TRBD2; CDR3aa: CASSDNGRPHEQYF; CDR3nt: TGCGCCAGCAGTGACAACGGGAGGCCCCACGAGCAGTACTTC
v_gene: TRBV19; j_gene: TRBJ2-7; abundance: .; d_gene: TRBD1; CDR3aa: CASSIQDRGISEQYF; CDR3nt: TGTGCCAGTAGTATCCAGGACAGGGGAATCAGCGAGCAGTACTTC
v_gene: TRBV28; j_gene: TRBJ1-4; abundance: .; d_gene: TRBD1; CDR3aa: CASTEVRGQGNSGEKLFF; CDR3nt: TGTGCCAGCACCGAGGTTCGGGGACAGGGGAATAGTGGGGAAAAACTGTTTTTT
v_gene: TRBV28; j_gene: TRBJ2-3; abundance: .; d_gene: .; CDR3aa: CASREIADTQYF; CDR3nt: TGTGCCAGCAGAGAGATCGCAGATACGCAGTATTTT
v_gene: TRBV6-5; j_gene: TRBJ1-2; abundance: .; d_gene: .; CDR3aa: CASSQQPLYGYTF; CDR3nt: TGTGCCAGCAGTCAACAGCCACTCTATGGCTACACCTTC
v_gene: TRBV3-1/TRBV3-2; j_gene: TRBJ2-1; abundance: .; d_gene: .; CDR3aa: CASSQGGRITYNEQFF; CDR3nt: TGTGCCAGCAGCCAGGGCGGGCGGATCACCTACAATGAGCAGTTCTTC
v_gene: TRBV28; j_gene: TRBJ1-3; abundance: .; d_gene: .; CDR3aa: CASTSQGIGGNTIYF; CDR3nt: TGTGCCAGCACATCACAGGGAATAGGTGGAAACACCATATATTTT
v_gene: TRBV2; j_gene: TRBJ2-3; abundance: .; d_gene: .; CDR3aa: CALQAGAGTDTQYF; CDR3nt: TGTGCCCTCCAGGCGGGGGCCGGCACAGATACGCAGTATTTT
v_gene: TRBV18; j_gene: TRBJ1-3; abundance: once; d_gene: .; CDR3aa: CASSPRQEAGNTIYF; CDR3nt: TGTGCCAGCTCACCGCGACAGGAGGCTGGAAACACCATATATTTT
v_gene: TRBV19; j_gene: TRBJ1-2; abundance: .; d_gene: TRBD1; CDR3aa: CASRTGTGMYYGYTF; CDR3nt: TGTGCCAGTAGAACCGGGACAGGGATGTACTATGGCTACACCTTC
v_gene: TRBV5-1; j_gene: TRBJ2-3; abundance: .; d_gene: TRBD2; CDR3aa: CASSLGGRSTQYF; CDR3nt: TGCGCCAGCAGCTTGGGCGGGAGGTCAACGCAGTATTTT
v_gene: TRBV2; j_gene: TRBJ2-7; abundance: .; d_gene: .; CDR3aa: CASSVRGGGGYEQYF; CDR3nt: TGTGCCAGCAGTGTACGGGGAGGCGGAGGATACGAGCAGTACTTC
v_gene: TRBV30; j_gene: TRBJ2-1; abundance: .; d_gene: .; CDR3aa: CAWSGGVHDEQFF; CDR3nt: TGTGCCTGGAGTGGGGGGGTGCACGATGAGCAGTTCTTC
v_gene: TRBV11-3; j_gene: TRBJ2-3; abundance: once; d_gene: .; CDR3aa: CASSVVSSTDTQYF; CDR3nt: TGTGCCAGCAGCGTAGTTTCAAGCACAGATACGCAGTATTTT
v_gene: TRBV29-1; j_gene: TRBJ2-3; abundance: .; d_gene: TRBD2; CDR3aa: CSVAGTSLTDTQYF; CDR3nt: TGCAGCGTCGCCGGGACTAGCCTCACAGATACGCAGTATTTT
v_gene: TRBV19; j_gene: TRBJ2-5; abundance: .; d_gene: .; CDR3aa: CASSTETGGGQETQYF; CDR3nt: TGTGCCAGTAGTACGGAAACAGGGGGAGGGCAAGAGACCCAGTACTTC
v_gene: TRBV11-2; j_gene: TRBJ1-3; abundance: .; d_gene: .; CDR3aa: CASSTGGNTIYF; CDR3nt: TGTGCCAGCAGTACAGGCGGAAACACCATATATTTT
v_gene: TRBV7-9; j_gene: TRBJ2-3; abundance: .; d_gene: TRBD2; CDR3aa: CASSLKAGGNMGTDTQYF; CDR3nt: TGTGCCAGCAGCTTGAAAGCGGGAGGTAACATGGGCACAGATACGCAGTATTTT
v_gene: TRBV5-1; j_gene: TRBJ2-5; abundance: once; d_gene: .; CDR3aa: CASSSGTAGETQYF; CDR3nt: TGCGCCAGCAGCTCCGGGACAGCGGGAGAGACCCAGTACTTC
v_gene: TRBV10-1; j_gene: TRBJ2-3; abundance: .; d_gene: TRBD1; CDR3aa: CASSEETGQGSQYF; CDR3nt: TGCGCCAGCAGTGAGGAGACGGGACAGGGGTCGCAGTATTTT
v_gene: TRBV10-3; j_gene: TRBJ2-1; abundance: .; d_gene: .; CDR3aa: CAIMAGDNEQFF; CDR3nt: TGTGCCATCATGGCAGGGGATAATGAGCAGTTCTTC
v_gene: TRBV27; j_gene: TRBJ2-7; abundance: .; d_gene: TRBD1; CDR3aa: CASSFRQGSYEQYF; CDR3nt: TGTGCCAGCAGTTTTAGACAGGGGAGTTACGAGCAGTACTTC
v_gene: TRBV12-3/TRBV12-4; j_gene: TRBJ1-2; abundance: .; d_gene: TRBD1; CDR3aa: CASSLRQGFGYTF; CDR3nt: TGTGCCAGCAGTCTAAGACAGGGGTTTGGCTACACCTTC
v_gene: TRBV5-1; j_gene: TRBJ1-1; abundance: .; d_gene: TRBD1; CDR3aa: CASSRTGAQGTEAFF; CDR3nt: TGCGCCAGCAGCCGAACAGGGGCCCAGGGCACTGAAGCTTTCTTT
v_gene: TRBV7-9; j_gene: TRBJ1-1; abundance: .; d_gene: .; CDR3aa: CASSPPGGGRGPTEAFF; CDR3nt: TGTGCCAGCAGCCCTCCGGGTGGAGGGAGGGGTCCCACTGAAGCTTTCTTT
v_gene: TRBV19; j_gene: TRBJ1-4; abundance: .; d_gene: TRBD1; CDR3aa: CASSTGQGVGNEKLFF; CDR3nt: TGTGCCAGTAGTACCGGCCAGGGGGTCGGTAATGAAAAACTGTTTTTT
v_gene: TRBV27; j_gene: TRBJ1-2; abundance: .; d_gene: .; CDR3aa: CASSLTHETATLYGYTF; CDR3nt: TGTGCCAGCAGTTTAACTCACGAGACAGCCACCCTTTATGGCTACACCTTC
v_gene: TRBV27; j_gene: TRBJ2-3; abundance: .; d_gene: TRBD1; CDR3aa: CASTQDRGGTDTQYF; CDR3nt: TGTGCCAGCACCCAGGACAGGGGGGGGACAGATACGCAGTATTTT
v_gene: TRBV7-9; j_gene: TRBJ1-1; abundance: .; d_gene: TRBD1; CDR3aa: CASIPTGGPTEAFF; CDR3nt: TGTGCCAGCATCCCGACAGGGGGGCCTACTGAAGCTTTCTTT
v_gene: TRBV7-9; j_gene: TRBJ2-7; abundance: .; d_gene: .; CDR3aa: CASSPPLATNEQYF; CDR3nt: TGTGCCAGCAGCCCCCCCCTGGCGACAAACGAGCAGTACTTC
v_gene: TRBV9; j_gene: TRBJ1-1; abundance: .; d_gene: .; CDR3aa: CASSVAGLGTEAFF; CDR3nt: TGTGCCAGCAGCGTAGCAGGGTTGGGGACTGAAGCTTTCTTT
v_gene: TRBV7-2; j_gene: TRBJ1-2; abundance: once; d_gene: .; CDR3aa: CASSVTLGSGYTF; CDR3nt: TGTGCCAGCAGTGTAACATTGGGCTCTGGCTACACCTTC